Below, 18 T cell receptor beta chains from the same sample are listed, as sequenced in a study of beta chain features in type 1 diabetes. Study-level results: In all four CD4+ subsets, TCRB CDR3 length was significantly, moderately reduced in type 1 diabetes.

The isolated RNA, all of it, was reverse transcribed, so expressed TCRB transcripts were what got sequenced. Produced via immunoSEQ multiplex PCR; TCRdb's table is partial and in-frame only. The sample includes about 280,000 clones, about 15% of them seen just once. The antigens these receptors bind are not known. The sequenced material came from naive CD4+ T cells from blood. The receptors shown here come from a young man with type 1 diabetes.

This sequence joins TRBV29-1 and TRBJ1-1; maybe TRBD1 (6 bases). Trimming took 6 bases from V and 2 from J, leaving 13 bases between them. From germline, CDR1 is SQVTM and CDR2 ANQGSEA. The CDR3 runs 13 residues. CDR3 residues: CSVQRGSNTEAFF. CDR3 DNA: TGCAGCGTCCAAAGGGGGTCCAACACTGAAGCTTTCTTT.

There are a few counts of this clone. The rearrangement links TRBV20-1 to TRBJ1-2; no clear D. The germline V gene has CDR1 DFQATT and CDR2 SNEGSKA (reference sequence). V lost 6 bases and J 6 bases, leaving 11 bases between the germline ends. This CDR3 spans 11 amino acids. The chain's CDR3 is CSAAGMNGYTF. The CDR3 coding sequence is TGCAGTGCGGCCGGGATGAATGGCTACACCTTC.

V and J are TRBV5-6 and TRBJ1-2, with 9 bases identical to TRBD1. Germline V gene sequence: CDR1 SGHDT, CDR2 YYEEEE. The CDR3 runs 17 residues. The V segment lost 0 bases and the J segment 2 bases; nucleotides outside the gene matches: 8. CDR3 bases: TGTGCCAGCAGCTTGGTACAGGGGGCGCTTAGGAACTATGGCTACACCTTC. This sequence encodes CASSLVQGALRNYGYTF.

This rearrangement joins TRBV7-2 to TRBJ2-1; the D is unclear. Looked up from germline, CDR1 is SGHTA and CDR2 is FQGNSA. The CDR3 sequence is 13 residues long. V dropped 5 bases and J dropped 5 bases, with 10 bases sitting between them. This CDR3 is CASSPEVNNEQFF. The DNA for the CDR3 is TGTGCCAGCAGCCCCGAGGTTAACAATGAGCAGTTCTTC.

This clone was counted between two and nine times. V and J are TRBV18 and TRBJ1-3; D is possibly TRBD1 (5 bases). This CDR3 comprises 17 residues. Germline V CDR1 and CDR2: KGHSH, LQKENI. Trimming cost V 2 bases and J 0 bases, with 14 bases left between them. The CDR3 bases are TGTGCCAGCTCACCATTTGACAGCTACCTCTCTGGAAACACCATATATTTT. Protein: CASSPFDSYLSGNTIYF. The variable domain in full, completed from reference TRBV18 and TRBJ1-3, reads NAGVMQNPRHLVRRRGQEARLRCSPMKGHSHVYWYRQLPEEGLKFMVYLQKENIIDESGMPKERFSAEFPKEGPSILRIQQVVRGDSAAYFCASSPFDSYLSGNTIYFGEGSWLTVV.

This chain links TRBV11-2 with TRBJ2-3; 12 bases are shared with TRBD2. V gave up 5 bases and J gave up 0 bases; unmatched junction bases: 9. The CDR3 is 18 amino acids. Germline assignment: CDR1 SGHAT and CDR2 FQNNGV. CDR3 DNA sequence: TGTGCCAGCAGCCGAAGGACTAGCGGGGACCCTAGCACAGATACGCAGTATTTT. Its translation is CASSRRTSGDPSTDTQYF.

The CDR3 DNA is TGTGCCAGCAGCTTGGTTCCGGGTCCCAATCAGCCCCAGCATTTT. It translates to CASSLVPGPNQPQHF. This chain links TRBV7-2 with TRBJ1-5; no reliable D call. The V gene lost 3 bases and the J gene lost 3 bases, with 12 bases spanning the gap. The CDR3 covers 15 residues. Germline CDR1 reads SGHTA; CDR2 reads FQGNSA.

The CDR3 loop reads CASSGLNRFYEQYF. The CDR3 bases are TGTGCCAGCAGTGGCCTTAACAGATTCTACGAGCAGTACTTC. The V call is TRBV25-1, the J call TRBJ2-7; D unresolved. Germline V gene lookup returns CDR1 MGHDK and CDR2 SYGVNS. Between the trimmed V and J ends, which lost 4 bases and 3 bases, there was a span of 13 bases. The CDR3 is 14 residues long.

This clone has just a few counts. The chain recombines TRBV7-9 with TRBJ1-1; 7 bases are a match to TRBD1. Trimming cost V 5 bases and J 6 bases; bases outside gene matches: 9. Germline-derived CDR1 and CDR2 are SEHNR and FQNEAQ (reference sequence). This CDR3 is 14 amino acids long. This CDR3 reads CASSAQGVVAEAFF. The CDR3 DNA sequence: TGTGCCAGCAGCGCTCAGGGGGTCGTTGCTGAAGCTTTCTTT.

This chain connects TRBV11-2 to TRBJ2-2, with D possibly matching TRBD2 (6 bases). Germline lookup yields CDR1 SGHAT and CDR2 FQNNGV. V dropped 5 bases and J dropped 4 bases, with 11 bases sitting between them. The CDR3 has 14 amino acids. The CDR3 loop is CASSSTAGTGELFF. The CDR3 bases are TGTGCCAGCAGCAGTACAGCGGGCACCGGGGAGCTGTTTTTT. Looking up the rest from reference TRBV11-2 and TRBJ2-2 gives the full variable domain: EAGVAQSPRYKIIEKRQSVAFWCNPISGHATLYWYQQILGQGPKLLIQFQNNGVVDDSQLPKDRFSAERLKGVDSTLKIQPAKLEDSAVYLCASSSTAGTGELFFGEGSRLTVL.

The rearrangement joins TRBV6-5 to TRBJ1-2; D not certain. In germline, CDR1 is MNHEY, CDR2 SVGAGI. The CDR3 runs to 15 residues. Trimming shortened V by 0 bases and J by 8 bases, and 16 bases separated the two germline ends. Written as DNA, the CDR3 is TGTGCCAGCAGTTACTCGCTAGTCCAACGGAAGGGCTACACCTTC. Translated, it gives CASSYSLVQRKGYTF.

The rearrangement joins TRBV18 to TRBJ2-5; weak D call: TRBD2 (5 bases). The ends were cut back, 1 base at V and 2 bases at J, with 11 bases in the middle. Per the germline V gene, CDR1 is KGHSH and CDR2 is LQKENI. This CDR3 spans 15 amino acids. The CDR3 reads CASSPRGGGQETQYF. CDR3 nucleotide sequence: TGTGCCAGCTCACCACGTGGCGGCGGGCAAGAGACCCAGTACTTC.

The CDR3 DNA follows: TGTGCCAGCAGTGACGGCGGGGGGGCCTACAATGAGCAGTTCTTC. Translating gives CASSDGGGAYNEQFF. The V call is TRBV2, the J call TRBJ2-1, with TRBD2 matching 9 bases. After removal of 3 bases from V and 2 bases from J, the junction contained 2 bases not matched to a gene. This CDR3 is built from 15 residues. Germline CDR1 SNHLY, CDR2 FYNNEI.

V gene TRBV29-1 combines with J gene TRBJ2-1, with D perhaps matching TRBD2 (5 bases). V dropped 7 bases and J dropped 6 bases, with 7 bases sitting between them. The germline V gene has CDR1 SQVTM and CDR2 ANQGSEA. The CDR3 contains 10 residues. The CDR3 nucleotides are TGCAGCGCTGCGGGCAATGAGCAGTTCTTC. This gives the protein CSAAGNEQFF.

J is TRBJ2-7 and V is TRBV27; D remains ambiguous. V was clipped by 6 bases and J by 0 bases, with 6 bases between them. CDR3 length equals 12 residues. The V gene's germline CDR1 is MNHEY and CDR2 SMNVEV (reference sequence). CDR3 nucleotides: TGTGCCAGCAGAAGGAGCTCCTACGAGCAGTACTTC. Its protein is CASRRSSYEQYF.

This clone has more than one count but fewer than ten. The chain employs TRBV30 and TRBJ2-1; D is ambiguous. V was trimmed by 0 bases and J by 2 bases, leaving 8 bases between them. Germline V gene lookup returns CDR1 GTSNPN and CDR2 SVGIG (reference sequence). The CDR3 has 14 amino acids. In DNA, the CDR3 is TGTGCCTGGAGTGTACAGAGCCCCTACAATGAGCAGTTCTTC. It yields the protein CAWSVQSPYNEQFF.

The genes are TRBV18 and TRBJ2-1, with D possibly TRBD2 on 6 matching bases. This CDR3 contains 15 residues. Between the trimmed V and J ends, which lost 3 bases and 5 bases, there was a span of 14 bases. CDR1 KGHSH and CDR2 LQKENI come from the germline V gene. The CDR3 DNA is TGTGCCAGCTCACCTTCCAGAGCGGGCGACAATGAGCAGTTCTTC. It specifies CASSPSRAGDNEQFF.

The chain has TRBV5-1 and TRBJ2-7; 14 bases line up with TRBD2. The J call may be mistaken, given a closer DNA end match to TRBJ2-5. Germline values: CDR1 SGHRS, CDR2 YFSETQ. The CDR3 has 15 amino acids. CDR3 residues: CASSSGLAGGETQYF. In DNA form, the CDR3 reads TGCGCCAGCAGCTCAGGACTAGCGGGAGGTGAGACCCAGTACTTC.